Listed here are 29 T cell receptor beta chains from one sample, sequenced in a study of blood T cell repertoires in COVID-19. The data were produced by immunoSEQ multiplex PCR, yet TCRdb's version contains in-frame clones alone and is incomplete. In the table there are tens of thousands of clones, roughly nine tenths of which are singletons. Sequencing was done on a sample of peripheral blood. The receptors were sampled from a woman aged 60-70 years with COVID-19, enrolled during active disease.

J is TRBJ1-1 and V is TRBV9, with 7 bases fitting TRBD1. The CDR3 totals 14 residues. V lost 3 bases to trimming and J lost 3 bases; unmatched junction nucleotides: 5. Germline loops: CDR1 SGDLS, CDR2 YYNGEE. The CDR3: CASSAQTGHTEAFF. The CDR3 DNA follows: TGTGCCAGCAGCGCCCAGACAGGGCACACTGAAGCTTTCTTT.

The chain joins TRBV11-3 to TRBJ1-6, with 7 bases fitting TRBD1. This CDR3 is built from 13 residues. With 3 bases clipped from V and 10 bases from J, the junction kept 3 bases outside the gene matches. Germline values: CDR1 SGHNT, CDR2 YENEEA. CDR3 bases: TGTGCCAGCAGCTTGGGGGACAGATCACCCCTCCACTTT. It is translated as CASSLGDRSPLHF.

This clone was detected only a few times. The chain is built from TRBV28 and TRBJ1-4; D may be TRBD1 (6 bases). Germline V gene data show CDR1 as MDHEN and CDR2 as SYDVKM. Trimming pared 2 bases from V and 5 bases from J, leaving 9 bases between. The CDR3 covers 14 residues. The CDR3 coding sequence is TGTGCCAGCAGTTTACTGCAGGGGAATGAAAAACTGTTTTTT. Translated: CASSLLQGNEKLFF.

A single count supports this clone. V gene TRBV4-3 combines with J gene TRBJ2-3; 7 bases line up with TRBD2. The CDR3 is 16 amino acids. The junction had 7 bases not matched to a gene; V was cut back by 4 bases and J by 0 bases. The germline V gene encodes CDR1 LGHNA and CDR2 YSLEER. CDR3 sequence: CASSLGLGGSTDTQYF. The CDR3 DNA follows: TGCGCCAGCAGCCTGGGGCTGGGGGGGAGCACAGATACGCAGTATTTT.

The gene calls are TRBV12-2 and TRBJ1-5; the table assigns TRBD1, which was not confirmed against the DNA. TRBV12-2 is flagged as a pseudogene. This CDR3 spans 20 amino acids. The CDR3, as DNA: TGTGCAAGTCGCTTAGTCTTCCGGGACAGGGGGCACTCACGCAATCAGCCCCAGCATTTT. It encodes CASRLVFRDRGHSRNQPQHF.

This clone has more than one count but fewer than ten. The rearrangement joins TRBV4-2 to TRBJ2-7, with 15 bases lining up with TRBD2. V shed 0 bases and J 7 bases; nucleotides not matched to a gene: 1. Germline-derived CDR1 and CDR2 are LGHNA and YNFKEQ. CDR3 length equals 15 residues. This CDR3 reads CASSQEGTSGGEQYF. Here the CDR3 DNA reads TGTGCCAGCAGCCAAGAAGGGACTAGCGGGGGGGAGCAGTACTTC.

This chain uses TRBV28 with TRBJ2-2; 8 positions match TRBD1. Germline-derived CDR1 and CDR2 are MDHEN and SYDVKM. V trimming: 6 bases; J trimming: 7 bases; junction bases outside the gene matches: 13. The CDR3 loop spans 16 amino acids. CDR3 bases: TGTGCCAGCAGCGCACGAATGGGACAGGCAGTCGGGGAGCTGTTTTTT. It translates to CASSARMGQAVGELFF.

The chain employs TRBV5-5 and TRBJ1-1; D remains unclear. V lost 4 bases and J 4 bases, leaving 11 bases between the germline ends. This CDR3 region has 13 residues. Germline-derived CDR1 and CDR2 are SGHKS and YYEKEE (reference sequence). The CDR3 DNA is TGTGCCAGCAGCGCAGACTTAAGCACTGAAGCTTTCTTT. This codes for CASSADLSTEAFF.

The J gene is TRBJ2-7, the V gene TRBV6-5, with TRBD2 matching over 14 bases. Germline loops: CDR1 MNHEY, CDR2 SVGAGI. The ends lost 5 bases at V and 7 bases at J; junction bases unmatched: 1. The CDR3 runs 13 residues. CDR3 protein: CASSRTSGGEQYF. In nucleotides, the CDR3 is TGTGCCAGCAGTAGGACTAGCGGGGGGGAGCAGTACTTC.

The rearrangement uses TRBV2 and TRBJ1-2; the D is unclear. This CDR3 comprises 12 residues. V was trimmed by 3 bases and J by 4 bases, leaving 6 bases between them. Per the germline V gene, CDR1 is SNHLY and CDR2 is FYNNEI. In DNA form, the CDR3 reads TGTGCCAGCAGTGACGGCGGCTATGGCTACACCTTC. Translation gives CASSDGGYGYTF.

This chain joins TRBV7-9 and TRBJ1-3; D not resolved. Trimming took 1 base from V and 0 from J, leaving 7 bases between them. The CDR3 spans 15 residues. The V gene's germline CDR1 is SEHNR and CDR2 FQNEAQ (reference sequence). As DNA, the CDR3 is TGTGCCAGCAGCTTAGACGGTCTCTCTGGAAACACCATATATTTT. Protein: CASSLDGLSGNTIYF.

This clone was found a few times. The genes are TRBV2 and TRBJ1-2; D may be TRBD1 (6 bases). The CDR3 loop spans 15 amino acids. Germline-derived CDR1 and CDR2 are SNHLY and FYNNEI. V lost 4 bases and J 4 bases, leaving 16 bases between the germline ends. The CDR3 DNA reads as TGTGCCAGCAGTGTGGGGGACATACTCGGCTATGGCTACACCTTC. It specifies CASSVGDILGYGYTF.

This clone was seen a single time. The chain links TRBV4-1 to TRBJ2-3; 10 bases are shared with TRBD2. The junction had 6 bases not matched to a gene; V was cut back by 5 bases and J by 1 base. This CDR3 has 16 amino acids. Germline V gene lookup returns CDR1 MGHRA and CDR2 YSYEKL. The CDR3 protein is CASSRGSGGGTDTQYF. The CDR3 DNA is TGCGCCAGCAGCAGGGGGAGCGGGGGGGGCACAGATACGCAGTATTTT.

This clone was observed a handful of times. The chain carries TRBV5-5 and TRBJ1-2; TRBD1 is a possible D gene (5 bases). The CDR3 contains 15 residues. The germline V gene encodes CDR1 SGHKS and CDR2 YYEKEE (reference sequence). Trimming pared 3 bases from V and 0 bases from J, leaving 12 bases between. CDR3 DNA: TGTGCCAGCAGCTGGATTATGACAGCTAACTATGGCTACACCTTC. Translating gives CASSWIMTANYGYTF.

This rearrangement joins TRBV5-4 to TRBJ2-3, with TRBD2 as a possible D gene (6 bases). The V gene's germline CDR1 is SGHNT and CDR2 YYREEE (reference sequence). This CDR3 is built from 16 residues. Trimming left V 4 bases short and J 6 bases short, with 21 bases between. The CDR3 DNA reads as TGTGCCAGCAGCCCGATCGGCGGGGCCCTCCGCGATACGCAGTATTTT. Amino acid sequence: CASSPIGGALRDTQYF.

This chain's CDR3 is CASSPPGGGPYNEQFF. The CDR3 region has the DNA TGTGCCAGCAGCCCTCCGGGGGGGGGCCCTTACAATGAGCAGTTCTTC. The chain combines TRBV5-4 with TRBJ2-1, with TRBD2 matching over 8 bases. In germline, CDR1 is SGHNT, CDR2 YYREEE (reference sequence). The CDR3 contains 16 residues. Germline trimming cut 4 bases from V and 4 bases from J; bases unmatched to any gene: 10.

V and J are TRBV5-6 and TRBJ1-5, with D hard to call. Germline V lookup: CDR1 SGHDT, CDR2 YYEEEE. V was trimmed by 5 bases and J by 2 bases, leaving 14 bases between them. The CDR3 contains 15 residues. The CDR3 DNA reads as TGTGCCAGCAGTTTCAGGAGGGATGGCAATCAGCCCCAGCATTTT. Its translation is CASSFRRDGNQPQHF.

J is TRBJ1-4 and V is TRBV5-6, with 8 bases aligning to TRBD1. The CDR3 covers 13 residues. The germline gives CDR1 SGHDT, CDR2 YYEEEE. V was pared by 4 bases and J by 8 bases, with 4 bases of the junction left unmatched. CDR3 residues: CASSDRGYEKLFF. DNA of the CDR3: TGTGCCAGCAGCGACAGGGGTTACGAAAAACTGTTTTTT.

The CDR3 DNA sequence: TGTGCCAGTAGTATGTATAACCTCTTACCCGGCTCCTACAATGAGCAGTTCTTC. Amino acids: CASSMYNLLPGSYNEQFF. The chain carries TRBV19 and TRBJ2-1, with no clear D. The CDR3 sequence is 18 residues long. Deletions cut 3 bases from V and 0 bases from J, with 18 bases between. Germline V CDR1 and CDR2: LNHDA, SQIVND (reference sequence).

This chain joins TRBV7-3 and TRBJ2-7; possibly TRBD1 for D (6 bases). Trimming removed 4 bases from V and 6 bases from J, with 10 bases in between. CDR3 length equals 12 residues. The germline CDR1 and CDR2 sequences are SGHTA and FQGTGA. The CDR3 loop reads CASSSIQGEQYF. CDR3 DNA sequence: TGTGCCAGCAGCTCGATACAGGGCGAGCAGTACTTC.

This chain links TRBV6-5 with TRBJ1-3; possible D gene TRBD1, 6 bases. Looked up from germline, CDR1 is MNHEY and CDR2 is SVGAGI. The CDR3 totals 14 residues. Trimming took off 6 bases at V and 4 bases at J, with 13 bases between the two ends. The CDR3 spells CASRRGAIGNTIYF. The CDR3 DNA reads as TGTGCCAGCAGGCGGGGGGCGATAGGAAACACCATATATTTT.

This chain links TRBV25-1 with TRBJ2-7; 7 nucleotides match TRBD1. The length of the CDR3 is 15 residues. Trimming removed 6 bases from V and 4 bases from J; junction bases left unmatched: 12. Germline CDR1 is MGHDK and CDR2 is SYGVNS. The CDR3 DNA follows: TGTGCCAGCAGGGACGACAGGGTGGGCGGTTACGAGCAGTACTTC. It translates to CASRDDRVGGYEQYF.

The chain joins TRBV9 to TRBJ1-2; no clear D. The CDR3 contains 14 residues. Germline lookup yields CDR1 SGDLS and CDR2 YYNGEE. V was cut by 0 bases and J by 1 base, with 7 bases left in between. CDR3 loop: CASSVGEVNYGYTF. As DNA, the CDR3 is TGTGCCAGCAGCGTAGGTGAGGTTAACTATGGCTACACCTTC. Filled out from reference TRBV9 and TRBJ1-2, the complete variable domain reads DSGVTQTPKHLITATGQRVTLRCSPRSGDLSVYWYQQSLDQGLQFLIQYYNGEERAKGNILERFSAQQFPDLHSELNLSSLELGDSALYFCASSVGEVNYGYTFGSGTRLTVV.

The rearrangement links TRBV7-9 to TRBJ2-1, with D possibly matching TRBD2 (6 bases). V lost 2 bases and J 7 bases, leaving 12 bases between the germline ends. Germline V CDR1 and CDR2: SEHNR, FQNEAQ (reference sequence). The CDR3 contains 14 residues. The CDR3 nucleotides read TGTGCCAGCAGCTTACAGGACTATGGAAATGAGCAGTTCTTC. Protein product: CASSLQDYGNEQFF.

The chain employs TRBV6-2 or TRBV6-3 and TRBJ1-4; 7 bases align to TRBD1. Trimming removed 5 bases from V and 4 bases from J; junction bases left unmatched: 7. CDR3 length: 15 residues. CDR1 and CDR2 (germline): MNHEY, SVGEGT. The CDR3 nucleotides are TGTGCCAGCAGTGCGAGGGGACAGATTAATGAAAAACTGTTTTTT. Encoded protein: CASSARGQINEKLFF.

The V call is TRBV5-1, the J call TRBJ2-7; a possible D gene is TRBD2 (5 bases). Germline CDR1 is SGHRS and CDR2 is YFSETQ. V was clipped by 0 bases and J by 7 bases, with 8 bases between them. The CDR3 length is 12 residues. The DNA for the CDR3 is TGCGCCAGCAGCTTGGGGTCGGGGGAGCAGTACTTC. The encoded protein is CASSLGSGEQYF.

The chain couples TRBV4-1 to TRBJ1-1, with unresolved D. This CDR3 contains 16 residues. V shed 3 bases and J shed 2 bases, with 16 bases lying between them. CDR1 and CDR2 from the germline V gene are MGHRA and YSYEKL. CDR3 sequence (DNA): TGCGCCAGCAGCCACCTACCGACACACTTAAACACTGAAGCTTTCTTT. This gives the protein CASSHLPTHLNTEAFF.

The chain is built from TRBV2 and TRBJ1-4; no reliable D call. Germline loops: CDR1 SNHLY, CDR2 FYNNEI. V lost 7 bases to trimming and J lost 6 bases, with 18 bases between them. The CDR3 contains 15 residues. CDR3 loop: CASTLSREEHEKLFF. The CDR3 region has the DNA TGTGCCAGCACCCTTTCCCGGGAAGAGCATGAAAAACTGTTTTTT.

Only a few counts were recorded for this clone. This chain joins TRBV18 and TRBJ1-2; 7 positions agree with TRBD1. The CDR3 has 12 residues. Trimming at V came to 6 bases and at J to 10 bases, leaving 8 bases not matched to a gene. Germline values: CDR1 KGHSH, CDR2 LQKENI. In DNA form, the CDR3 reads TGTGCCAGCTCCCAGGGGGGAAAAGACTACACCTTC. Translating it yields CASSQGGKDYTF.